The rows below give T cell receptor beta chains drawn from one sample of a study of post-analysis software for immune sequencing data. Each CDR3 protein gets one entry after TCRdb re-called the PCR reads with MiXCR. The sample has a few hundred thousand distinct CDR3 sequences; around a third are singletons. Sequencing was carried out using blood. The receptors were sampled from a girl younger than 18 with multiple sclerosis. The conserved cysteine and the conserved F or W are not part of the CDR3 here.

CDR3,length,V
ATRGLDTQY,9,TRBV15
ASSSREGWRNIQY,13,TRBV21-1
AINTGVGETQY,11,TRBV10-3
ASSEGWTSERTDTQY,15,TRBV10-2
ASSQDPQTQY,10,TRBV3-1
ASNRGAEETQY,11,TRBV5-1
ASSYSVDSYGYT,12,TRBV6-5
ASSLDISGGPYNEQF,15,TRBV5-8
ASSWVGTSGANVLT,14,TRBV5-1
ASSDATHGLYGYT,13,TRBV25-1
ASSPTTGFLGANVLT,15,TRBV18
ASSFGVANYGYT,12,TRBV12-3/TRBV12-4
ASSPRVEQY,9,TRBV12-3/TRBV12-4
SVMGNYGYT,9,TRBV29-1
ASSYIGTDQETQY,13,TRBV6-2/TRBV6-3
ASSSQGRSPLH,11,TRBV27
SARGGDSYNEQF,12,TRBV20-1
ASSLSRGLQETQY,13,TRBV12-3/TRBV12-4
ASSRLKEQPQH,11,TRBV3-1
SSYMGQYQETQY,12,TRBV20-1
ASSPDRGLMDYGYS,14,TRBV18
ASSLELAGAFFTDEQF,16,TRBV5-8
ASSLRTGKESIQY,13,TRBV5-1
ASSDTADGRDEQY,13,TRBV6-4
ASPGGSFREQY,11,TRBV7-2